This T cell receptor (beta chain) was captured in a study of tumor-infiltrating lymphocytes in primary liver carcinoma. Points from the study as a whole: Pairs of tumor regions overlapped more than tumor-adjacent and tumor-blood pairs did.

Production of TCR beta cDNA used around 0.45 ug total RNA together with a constant-region primer. For TCR beta, libraries were produced by three nested multiplex PCR rounds using slightly modified ARM-PCR. Both of the initial two PCR rounds ran for approximately 11 cycles and employed TRBV1-TRBV30 forward primers alongside a C-beta reverse primer. TCRdb reprocessed the multiplex PCR reads with MiXCR, giving one entry per CDR3 protein. The sample records 300,000 to 400,000 distinct CDR3 sequences, roughly 60% being singletons. This CDR3 is built from 12 residues. Germline-derived CDR1 and CDR2 are MNHEY and SVGAGI. Unsorted whole blood supplied the blood RNA, and germline DNA was isolated too. Prior to surgery, about 4 milliliters of peripheral blood were drawn. Note on this clonotype: As yet, its antigen is unknown. A read error may account for a junction end that differs from germline.

The chain carries TRBV6-5 and TRBJ2-1; a possible D gene is TRBD2 (5 bases). Sequenced: peripheral blood. The sequence derives from a middle-aged man with primary liver carcinoma and hepatitis B virus infection. The CDR3 nucleotides read TGTGCCAACAGTTGCTCGGGGTCTGAGCAGTTCTTC. Translation: CANSCSGSEQFF.